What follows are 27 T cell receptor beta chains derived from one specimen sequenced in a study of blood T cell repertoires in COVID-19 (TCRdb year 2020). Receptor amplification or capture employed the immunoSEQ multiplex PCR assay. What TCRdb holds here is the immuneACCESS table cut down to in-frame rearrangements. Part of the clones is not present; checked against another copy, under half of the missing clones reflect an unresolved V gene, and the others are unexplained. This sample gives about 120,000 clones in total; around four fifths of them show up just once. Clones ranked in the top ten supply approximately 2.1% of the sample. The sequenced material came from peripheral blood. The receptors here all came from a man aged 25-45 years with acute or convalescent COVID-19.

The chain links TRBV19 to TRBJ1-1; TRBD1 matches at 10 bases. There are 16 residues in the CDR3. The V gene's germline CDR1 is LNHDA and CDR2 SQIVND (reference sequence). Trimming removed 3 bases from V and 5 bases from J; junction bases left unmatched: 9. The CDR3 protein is CASSILPGQGLTEAFF. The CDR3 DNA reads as TGTGCCAGTAGTATCCTACCGGGACAGGGGTTGACTGAAGCTTTCTTT.

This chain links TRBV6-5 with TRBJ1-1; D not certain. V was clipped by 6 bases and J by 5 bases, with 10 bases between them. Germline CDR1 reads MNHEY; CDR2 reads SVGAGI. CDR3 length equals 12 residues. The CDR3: CASSHRETEAFF. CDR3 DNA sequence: TGTGCCAGCAGCCACCGGGAAACTGAAGCTTTCTTT.

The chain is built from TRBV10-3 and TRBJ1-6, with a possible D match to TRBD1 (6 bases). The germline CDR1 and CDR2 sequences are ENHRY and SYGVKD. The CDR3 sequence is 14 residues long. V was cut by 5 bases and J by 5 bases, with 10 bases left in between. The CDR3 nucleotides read TGTGCCATCAGTCAGGGGTTAGATAATTCACCCCTCCACTTT. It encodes CAISQGLDNSPLHF.

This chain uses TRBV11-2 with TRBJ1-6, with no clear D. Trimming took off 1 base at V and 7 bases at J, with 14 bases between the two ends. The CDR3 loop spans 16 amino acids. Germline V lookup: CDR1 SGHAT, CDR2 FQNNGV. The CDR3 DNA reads TGTGCCAGCAGCTTAGTGTTTGGTGGGCGCAATTCACCCCTCCACTTT. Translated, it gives CASSLVFGGRNSPLHF.

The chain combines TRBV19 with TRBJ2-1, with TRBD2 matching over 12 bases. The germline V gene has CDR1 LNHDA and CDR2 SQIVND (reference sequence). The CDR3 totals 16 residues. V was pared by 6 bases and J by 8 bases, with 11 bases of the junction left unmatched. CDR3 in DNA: TGTGCCAGTAGATGGACTAGCGGGGCCCCGTTTCATGAGCAGTTCTTC. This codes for CASRWTSGAPFHEQFF.

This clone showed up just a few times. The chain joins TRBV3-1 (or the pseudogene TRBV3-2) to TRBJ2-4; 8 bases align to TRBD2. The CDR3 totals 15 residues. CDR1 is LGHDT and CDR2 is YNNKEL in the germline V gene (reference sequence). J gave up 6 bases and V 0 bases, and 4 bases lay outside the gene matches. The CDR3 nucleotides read TGTGCCAGCAGCCAAGATACGGGGGGGAGAAACATTCAGTACTTC. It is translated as CASSQDTGGRNIQYF.

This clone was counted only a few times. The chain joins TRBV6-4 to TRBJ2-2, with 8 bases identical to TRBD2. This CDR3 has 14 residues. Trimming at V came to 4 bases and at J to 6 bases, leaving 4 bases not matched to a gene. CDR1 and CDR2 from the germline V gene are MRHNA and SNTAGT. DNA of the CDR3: TGTGCCAGCAGTGTACGGGAGGGCCCCGGGGAGCTGTTTTTT. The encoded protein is CASSVREGPGELFF.

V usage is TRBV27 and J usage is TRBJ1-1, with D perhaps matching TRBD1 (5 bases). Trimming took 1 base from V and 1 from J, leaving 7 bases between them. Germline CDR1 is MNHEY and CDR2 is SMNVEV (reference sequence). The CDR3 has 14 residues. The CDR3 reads CASSLFGGNTEAFF. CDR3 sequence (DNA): TGTGCCAGCAGTTTATTCGGGGGGAACACTGAAGCTTTCTTT.

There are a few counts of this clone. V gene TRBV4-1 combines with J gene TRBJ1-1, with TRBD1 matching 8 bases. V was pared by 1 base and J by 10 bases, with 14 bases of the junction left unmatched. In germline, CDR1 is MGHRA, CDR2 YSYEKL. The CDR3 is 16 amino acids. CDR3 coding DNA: TGCGCCAGCAGCCAAGCATTCGCGACTACCGACAGGGGAGCTTTCTTT. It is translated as CASSQAFATTDRGAFF.

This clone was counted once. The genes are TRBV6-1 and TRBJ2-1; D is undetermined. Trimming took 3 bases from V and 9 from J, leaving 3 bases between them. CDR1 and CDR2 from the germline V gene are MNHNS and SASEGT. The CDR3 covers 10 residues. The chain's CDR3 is CASSEREQFF. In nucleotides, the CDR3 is TGTGCCAGCAGTGAGCGTGAGCAGTTCTTC.

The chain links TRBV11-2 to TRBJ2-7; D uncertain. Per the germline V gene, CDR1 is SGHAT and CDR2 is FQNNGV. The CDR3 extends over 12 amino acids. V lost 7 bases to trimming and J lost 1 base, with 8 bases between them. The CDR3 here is CASTPNSYEQYF. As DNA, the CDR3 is TGTGCCAGCACTCCTAATTCCTACGAGCAGTACTTC.

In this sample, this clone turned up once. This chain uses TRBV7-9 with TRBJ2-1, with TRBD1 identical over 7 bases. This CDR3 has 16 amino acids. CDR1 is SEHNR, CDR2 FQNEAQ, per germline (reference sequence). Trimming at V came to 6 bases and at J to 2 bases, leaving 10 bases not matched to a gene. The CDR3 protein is CASSSSQGSPYNEQFF. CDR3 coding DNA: TGTGCCAGCAGTTCCTCACAGGGGAGCCCCTACAATGAGCAGTTCTTC.

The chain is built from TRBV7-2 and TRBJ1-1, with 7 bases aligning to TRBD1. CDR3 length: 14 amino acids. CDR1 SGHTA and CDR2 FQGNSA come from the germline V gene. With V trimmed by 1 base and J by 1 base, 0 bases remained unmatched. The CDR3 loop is CASSLGTGNTEAFF. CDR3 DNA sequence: TGTGCCAGCAGCTTAGGGACAGGGAACACTGAAGCTTTCTTT.

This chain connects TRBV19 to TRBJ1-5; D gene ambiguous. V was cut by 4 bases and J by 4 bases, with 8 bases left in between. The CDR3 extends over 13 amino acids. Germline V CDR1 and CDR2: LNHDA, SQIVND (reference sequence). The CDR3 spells CASSTLSNQPQHF. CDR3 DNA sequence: TGTGCCAGTAGTACCCTATCTAATCAGCCCCAGCATTTT.

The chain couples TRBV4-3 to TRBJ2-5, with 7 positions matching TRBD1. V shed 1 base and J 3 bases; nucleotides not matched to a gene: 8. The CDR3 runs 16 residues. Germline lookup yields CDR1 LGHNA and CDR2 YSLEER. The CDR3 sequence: CASSQAPATGEETQYF. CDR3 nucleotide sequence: TGCGCCAGCAGCCAAGCCCCGGCCACAGGGGAAGAGACCCAGTACTTC.

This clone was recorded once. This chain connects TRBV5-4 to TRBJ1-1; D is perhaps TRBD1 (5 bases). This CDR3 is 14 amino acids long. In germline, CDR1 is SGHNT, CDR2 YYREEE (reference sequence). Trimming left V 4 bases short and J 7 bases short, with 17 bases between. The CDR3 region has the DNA TGTGCCAGCAGCCCTGGGACCGGACTATTTGAAGCTTTCTTT. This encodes CASSPGTGLFEAFF.

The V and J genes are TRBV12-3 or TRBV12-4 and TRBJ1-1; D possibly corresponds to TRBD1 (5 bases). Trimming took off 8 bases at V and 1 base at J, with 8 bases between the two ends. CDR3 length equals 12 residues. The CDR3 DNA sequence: TGTGCCAGCTCCGGGGGGAACACTGAAGCTTTCTTT. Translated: CASSGGNTEAFF.

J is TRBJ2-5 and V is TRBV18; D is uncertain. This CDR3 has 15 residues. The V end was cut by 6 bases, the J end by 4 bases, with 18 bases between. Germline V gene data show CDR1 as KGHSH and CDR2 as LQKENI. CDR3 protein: CASSPLERSRETQYF. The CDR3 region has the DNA TGTGCCAGCTCGCCTCTAGAACGGTCTCGAGAGACCCAGTACTTC.

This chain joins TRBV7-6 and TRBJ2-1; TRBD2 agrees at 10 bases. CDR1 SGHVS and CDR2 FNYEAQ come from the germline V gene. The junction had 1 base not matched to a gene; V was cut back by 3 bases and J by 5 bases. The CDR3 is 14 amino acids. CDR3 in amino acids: CASSFLAGDNEQFF. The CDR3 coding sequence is TGTGCCAGCAGCTTCCTAGCGGGAGACAATGAGCAGTTCTTC.

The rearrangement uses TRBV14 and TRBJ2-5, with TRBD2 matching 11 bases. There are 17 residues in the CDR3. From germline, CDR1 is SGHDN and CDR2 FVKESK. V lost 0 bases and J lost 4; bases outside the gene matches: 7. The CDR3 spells CASSQEYLAGGGETQYF. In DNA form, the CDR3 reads TGTGCCAGCAGCCAAGAGTATCTAGCGGGAGGAGGAGAGACCCAGTACTTC.

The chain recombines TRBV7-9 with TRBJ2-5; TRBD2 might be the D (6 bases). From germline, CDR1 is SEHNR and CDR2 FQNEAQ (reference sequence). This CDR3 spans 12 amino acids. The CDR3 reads CANSQEGETQYF. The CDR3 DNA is TGTGCTAACTCCCAGGAGGGGGAGACCCAGTACTTC.

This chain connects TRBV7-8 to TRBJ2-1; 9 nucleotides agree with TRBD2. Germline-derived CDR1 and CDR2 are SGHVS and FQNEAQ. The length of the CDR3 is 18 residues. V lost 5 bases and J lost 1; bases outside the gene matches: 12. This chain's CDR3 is CASSMASSGIVSYNEQFF. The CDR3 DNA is TGTGCCAGCAGCATGGCATCTAGCGGGATCGTTTCCTACAATGAGCAGTTCTTC.

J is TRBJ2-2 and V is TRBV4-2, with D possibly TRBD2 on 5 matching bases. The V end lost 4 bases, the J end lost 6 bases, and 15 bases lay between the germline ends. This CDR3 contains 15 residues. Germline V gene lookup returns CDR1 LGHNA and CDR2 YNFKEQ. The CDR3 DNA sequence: TGTGCCAGCAGCCCCCAGGTGGGAGAGTCCGGGGAGCTGTTTTTT. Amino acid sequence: CASSPQVGESGELFF.

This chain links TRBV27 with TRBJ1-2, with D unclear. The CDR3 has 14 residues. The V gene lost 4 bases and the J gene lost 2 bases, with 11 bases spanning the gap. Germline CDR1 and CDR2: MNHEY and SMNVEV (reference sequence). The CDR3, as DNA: TGTGCCAGCAGTTCTTACACCGCAAACTATGGCTACACCTTC. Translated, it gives CASSSYTANYGYTF.

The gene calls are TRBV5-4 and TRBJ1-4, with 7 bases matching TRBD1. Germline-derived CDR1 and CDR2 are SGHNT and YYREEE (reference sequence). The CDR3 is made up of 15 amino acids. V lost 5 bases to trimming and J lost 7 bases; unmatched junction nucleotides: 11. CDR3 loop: CASRFFRGTSEKLFF. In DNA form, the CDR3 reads TGTGCCAGCAGGTTCTTCAGGGGGACGTCTGAAAAACTGTTTTTT.

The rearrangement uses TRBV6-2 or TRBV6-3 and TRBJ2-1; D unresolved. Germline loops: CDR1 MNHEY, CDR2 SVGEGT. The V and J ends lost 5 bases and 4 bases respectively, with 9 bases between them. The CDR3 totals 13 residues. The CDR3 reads CASSALRYNEQFF. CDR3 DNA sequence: TGTGCCAGCAGTGCCCTGAGGTACAATGAGCAGTTCTTC.

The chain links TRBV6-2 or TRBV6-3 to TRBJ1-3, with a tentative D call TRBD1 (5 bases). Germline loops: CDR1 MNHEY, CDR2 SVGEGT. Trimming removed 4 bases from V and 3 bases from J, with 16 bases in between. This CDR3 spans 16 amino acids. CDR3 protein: CASSSTRTLGGNTIYF. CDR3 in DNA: TGTGCCAGCAGTTCTACAAGGACACTTGGTGGAAACACCATATATTTT.